This TCR beta chain originates from a study of cytomegalovirus exposure and HLA in healthy donors. Germline V gene lookup returns CDR1 SGHRS and CDR2 YFSETQ. V was clipped by 2 bases and J by 5 bases, with 14 bases between them. The CDR3 runs to 15 residues. Findings and caveats of the study: Apart from CMV serostatus, no immune exposure information was available. With high specificity and sensitivity, the classifier reportedly diagnosed cytomegalovirus status.

As to this clone: Its antigen is unknown.

PCR amplification relied on 60 Vbeta primers (plus 13 Jbeta primers). This table comes from immunoSEQ multiplex PCR, and its TCRdb copy is limited to in-frame clones, with some not included. The listing records 45,000 to 70,000 clones. The chain joins TRBV5-1 to TRBJ2-1, with D maybe TRBD2 (6 bases). The sequenced sample was PBMCs. The TCR originated in a woman in her 30s in good health and CMV-seropositive. CDR3 sequence: CASSLRLGTDNEQFF. CDR3 nucleotides: TGCGCCAGCAGCTTACGACTAGGAACCGACAATGAGCAGTTCTTC.